Presented here are 24 T cell receptor beta chains from one specimen sequenced in a study of T cell repertoires in cytomegalovirus infection (dated by TCRdb to between 2018 and 2021). Sample treatment or condition, as interpreted from the label and publication: in vitro stimulation with specific CMV peptide epitopes to enrich CMV-specific T cells. No antigen has been identified for these receptors. The listed sequencing device is Illumina HiSeq 1500. TCRdb reran the public reads through fastp at Q25 and MiXCR, keeping productive beta chains. Merged by CDR3 protein, the rows form single entries marked with the most common genes and DNA. Here the sample has approximately 220,000 distinct CDR3 sequences; 38% occur a single time. Roughly three fifths of the sample comes from the top ten. The sequenced sample was CD8+ T cells from cultured PBMCs, obtained from culture after CMV antigen stimulation. The receptors were gathered from a human donor in good health (CMV status not recorded). Some clones in this sample may be carry-over from other donors' samples.

The chain couples TRBV28 to TRBJ1-2, with D tentatively TRBD1 (5 bases). The germline V gene has CDR1 MDHEN and CDR2 SYDVKM. Trimming left V 1 base short and J 7 bases short, with 10 bases between. The CDR3 extends over 13 amino acids. The CDR3, as DNA: TGTGCCAGCAGTTTATTAGGTACAGGTGGCTACACCTTC. Protein: CASSLLGTGGYTF.

This clonotype has ten or more counts. The chain couples TRBV4-2 to TRBJ1-2; no firm D call. Germline V gene data show CDR1 as LGHNA and CDR2 as YNFKEQ. The CDR3 is made up of 17 amino acids. With 4 bases removed from V and 3 bases from J, the gap between germline ends came to 21 bases. CDR3 sequence: CASSLTRGLGFYYGYTF. The DNA for the CDR3 is TGTGCCAGCAGCCTTACGAGAGGGCTGGGATTTTACTATGGCTACACCTTC.

This clonotype was picked up a small number of times. The chain recombines TRBV6-6 with TRBJ1-1; TRBD1 matches at 8 bases. The CDR3 extends over 14 amino acids. V lost 4 bases, J lost 1 base, and 2 bases stayed unmatched. Per germline, CDR1 MNHNY and CDR2 SVGAGI (reference sequence). CDR3 sequence: CASSFDRGNTEAFF. Written as DNA, the CDR3 is TGTGCCAGCAGTTTTGACAGGGGGAACACTGAAGCTTTCTTT.

This clonotype was seen more than once but under ten times. The CDR3 protein is CASSLRGQDTGELFF. The CDR3 DNA reads as TGTGCCAGCAGCTTAAGAGGCCAGGACACCGGGGAGCTGTTTTTT. The gene calls are TRBV7-6 and TRBJ2-2, with D unresolved. V was shortened by 2 bases and J by 3 bases, with 10 bases between the two germline ends. CDR1 is SGHVS, CDR2 FNYEAQ, per germline. This CDR3 has 15 amino acids. Variable domain in full (rest from reference TRBV7-6 and TRBJ2-2): GAGVSQSPRYKVTKRGQDVALRCDPISGHVSLYWYRQALGQGPEFLTYFNYEAQQDKSGLPNDRFSAERPEGSISTLTIQRTEQRDSAMYRCASSLRGQDTGELFFGEGSRLTVL.

There are a few counts of this clonotype. The chain couples TRBV2 to TRBJ2-5; TRBD2 aligns across 8 bases. The CDR3 spans 15 residues. Germline V gene data show CDR1 as SNHLY and CDR2 as FYNNEI. J lost 0 bases, V lost 2 bases, and 2 bases had no gene match. The CDR3 is CASSEPAGDQETQYF. CDR3 DNA: TGTGCCAGCAGTGAACCAGCGGGGGACCAAGAGACCCAGTACTTC.

The rearrangement links TRBV14 to TRBJ1-2, with D uncertain. With 2 bases removed from V and 5 bases from J, the gap between germline ends came to 9 bases. This CDR3 is built from 13 residues. CDR1 and CDR2 (germline): SGHDN, FVKESK. As DNA, the CDR3 is TGTGCCAGCAGCCAAAGCTCTTCGTATGGCTACACCTTC. Translation gives CASSQSSSYGYTF.

A few counts support this clonotype. This chain connects TRBV27 to TRBJ2-5, with TRBD1 identical over 7 bases. V was clipped by 4 bases and J by 3 bases; unmatched bases: 5. Per the germline V gene, CDR1 is MNHEY and CDR2 is SMNVEV (reference sequence). This CDR3 contains 14 residues. DNA for the CDR3: TGTGCCAGCAGTTCCCCTGGGACAGAAGAGACCCAGTACTTC. Its translation: CASSSPGTEETQYF.

This clonotype was seen at least ten times. The chain has TRBV7-2 and TRBJ2-4; D uncertain. The CDR3 runs to 14 residues. Germline loops: CDR1 SGHTA, CDR2 FQGNSA. Trimming removed 5 bases from V and 0 bases from J, with 8 bases in between. CDR3 sequence: CASSPYRAKNIQYF. The CDR3 coding sequence is TGTGCCAGCAGCCCGTACAGAGCCAAAAACATTCAGTACTTC.

On this clonotype: The conserved closing phenylalanine or tryptophan is absent in this CDR3, likely reflecting a read error. The chain carries TRBV12-3 or TRBV12-4 and TRBJ2-1; no reliable D call. Trimming took 1 base from V and 5 from J, leaving 6 bases between them. This CDR3 has 13 residues. The chain's CDR3 is CASSLGPNNEQFY. The CDR3 DNA reads as TGTGCCAGCAGTTTAGGGCCAAACAATGAGCAGTTCTAC.

This chain uses TRBV6-1 with TRBJ2-2; D call uncertain. Germline V gene lookup returns CDR1 MNHNS and CDR2 SASEGT. CDR3 size: 14 residues. V lost 6 bases and J lost 0, with 8 bases in between. The CDR3 here is CASSFTANTGELFF. The CDR3 DNA reads TGTGCCAGCAGCTTCACCGCGAACACCGGGGAGCTGTTTTTT.

This chain joins TRBV3-1 and TRBJ1-1; no firm D call. Trimming removed 1 base from V and 3 bases from J, with 12 bases in between. CDR3 length: 15 amino acids. The germline V gene has CDR1 LGHDT and CDR2 YNNKEL (reference sequence). The CDR3 protein is CASSQGVGVYTEAFF. DNA of the CDR3: TGTGCCAGCAGCCAAGGAGTCGGGGTTTACACTGAAGCTTTCTTT.

The chain is built from TRBV7-3 and TRBJ2-1; 7 positions agree with TRBD2. After removal of 6 bases from V and 9 bases from J, the junction contained 11 bases not matched to a gene. Germline-derived CDR1 and CDR2 are SGHTA and FQGTGA. The CDR3 length is 14 residues. CDR3 bases: TGTGCCAGCAGTCCACTAGCGAGCAGCACTGAGCAGTTCTTC. It yields the protein CASSPLASSTEQFF. The full variable domain, rest sourced from reference TRBV7-3 and TRBJ2-1, is GAGVSQTPSNKVTEKGKYVELRCDPISGHTALYWYRQSLGQGPEFLIYFQGTGAADDSGLPNDRFFAVRPEGSVSTLKIQRTERGDSAVYLCASSPLASSTEQFFGPGTRLTVL.

This clonotype was picked up many times. The CDR3 DNA reads TGTGCCAGCAGCCCCGGGCCCTACAATGAGCAGTTCTTC. Residues: CASSPGPYNEQFF. V usage is TRBV7-9 and J usage is TRBJ2-1; D gene ambiguous. V was pared by 5 bases and J by 2 bases, with 7 bases between. CDR1 is SEHNR, CDR2 FQNEAQ, per germline (reference sequence). CDR3 size: 13 residues.

In this sample, this clonotype turned up a few times. The rearrangement uses TRBV7-9 and TRBJ2-5; D not resolved. CDR3 length: 14 amino acids. Germline V gives CDR1 SEHNR, CDR2 FQNEAQ (reference sequence). V was shortened by 5 bases and J by 2 bases, with 12 bases between the two germline ends. DNA of the CDR3: TGTGCCAGCAGCCCAAATCTGCGGCAAGAGACCCAGTACTTC. Protein: CASSPNLRQETQYF.

This sequence joins TRBV7-3 and TRBJ1-1, with D perhaps matching TRBD1 (5 bases). Germline-derived CDR1 and CDR2 are SGHTA and FQGTGA. Between the trimmed V and J ends, which lost 1 base and 1 base, there was a span of 7 bases. CDR3 length: 14 amino acids. This CDR3 is CASSLRGKNTEAFF. CDR3 DNA: TGTGCCAGCAGCTTAAGGGGGAAGAACACTGAAGCTTTCTTT.

The J gene is TRBJ2-3, the V gene TRBV7-3, with unresolved D. Trimming took 5 bases from V and 3 from J, leaving 9 bases between them. CDR1 SGHTA and CDR2 FQGTGA come from the germline V gene. CDR3 length: 13 residues. The CDR3 loop is CASSPSRTDTQYF. CDR3 DNA sequence: TGTGCCAGCAGCCCTTCTAGAACAGATACGCAGTATTTT.

In this sample, this clonotype turned up a few times. The CDR3 sequence is CASGPGPTYEQYF. In DNA form, the CDR3 reads TGTGCCAGCGGTCCGGGACCGACCTACGAGCAGTACTTC. The chain couples TRBV7-2 to TRBJ2-7; TRBD1 or TRBD2 may be the D gene (5 bases each). The CDR3 extends over 13 amino acids. Trimming left V 8 bases short and J 2 bases short, with 13 bases between. Per germline, CDR1 SGHTA and CDR2 FQGNSA.

The V call is TRBV6-1, the J call TRBJ1-1; D not certain. The CDR3 is made up of 13 amino acids. The germline V gene has CDR1 MNHNS and CDR2 SASEGT. Trimming pared 7 bases from V and 2 bases from J, leaving 11 bases between. The CDR3 nucleotides read TGTGCCAGCATATTAAGGGCAAACACTGAAGCTTTCTTT. Encoded protein: CASILRANTEAFF.

This clonotype was detected a few times. The rearrangement links TRBV27 to TRBJ2-7, with a possible D match to TRBD2 (6 bases). The CDR3 contains 13 residues. Trimming took 1 base from V and 5 from J, leaving 9 bases between them. CDR1 is MNHEY, CDR2 SMNVEV, per germline (reference sequence). The CDR3 nucleotides read TGTGCCAGCAGTTTATTTGGGGGGAACGAGCAGTACTTC. It codes for CASSLFGGNEQYF.

The rearrangement uses TRBV19 and TRBJ1-5; D ambiguous. V was cut by 3 bases and J by 0 bases, with 9 bases left in between. The CDR3 is made up of 15 amino acids. Germline CDR1 is LNHDA and CDR2 is SQIVND (reference sequence). CDR3 in DNA: TGTGCCAGTAGTATCTGGGTGTATAGCAATCAGCCCCAGCATTTT. Translated, it gives CASSIWVYSNQPQHF.

The chain combines TRBV4-2 with TRBJ1-1, with 8 nucleotides matching TRBD1. The length of the CDR3 is 14 residues. From germline, CDR1 is LGHNA and CDR2 YNFKEQ. Trimming cost V 4 bases and J 3 bases; bases outside gene matches: 4. The CDR3 sequence is CASSRKTGDTEAFF. In DNA, the CDR3 is TGTGCCAGCAGCCGAAAGACAGGGGACACTGAAGCTTTCTTT.

This clonotype came up a few times. The chain carries TRBV6-5 and TRBJ2-1, with 10 nucleotides matching TRBD1. CDR1 is MNHEY, CDR2 SVGAGI, per germline. Trimming cost V 5 bases and J 4 bases; bases outside gene matches: 5. This CDR3 comprises 15 residues. CDR3 loop: CASSQDRGMYNEQFF. The CDR3 bases are TGTGCCAGCAGTCAGGACAGGGGGATGTACAATGAGCAGTTCTTC.

This clonotype was counted a few times. The genes are TRBV20-1 and TRBJ2-7, with 10 bases lining up with TRBD1. Trimming cost V 3 bases and J 5 bases; bases outside gene matches: 4. Per the germline V gene, CDR1 is DFQATT and CDR2 is SNEGSKA (reference sequence). The CDR3 contains 13 residues. CDR3 amino acids: CSARDRGKNEQYF. CDR3 DNA sequence: TGCAGTGCTAGGGACAGGGGGAAGAACGAGCAGTACTTC.

CDR3 DNA: TGCAGCGCCGTAGGGGACAGGGGGGCCGGGGCCAACGTCCTGACTTTC. This translates into CSAVGDRGAGANVLTF. J is TRBJ2-6 and V is TRBV29-1; 11 positions agree with TRBD1. This CDR3 contains 16 residues. Losses at the gene ends were 7 bases for V and 4 bases for J; bases not matched to a gene: 9. Germline V gene lookup returns CDR1 SQVTM and CDR2 ANQGSEA.